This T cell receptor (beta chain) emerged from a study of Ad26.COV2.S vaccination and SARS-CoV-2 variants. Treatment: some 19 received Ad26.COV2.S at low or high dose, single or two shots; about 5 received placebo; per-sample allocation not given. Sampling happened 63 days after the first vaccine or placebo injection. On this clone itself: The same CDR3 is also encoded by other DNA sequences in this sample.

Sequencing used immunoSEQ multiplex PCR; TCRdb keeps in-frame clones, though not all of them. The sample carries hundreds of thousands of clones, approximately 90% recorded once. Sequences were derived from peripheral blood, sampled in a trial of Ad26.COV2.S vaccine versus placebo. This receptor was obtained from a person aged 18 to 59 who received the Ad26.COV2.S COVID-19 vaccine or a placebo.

The CDR3 spells CASSVGTSGSTDTQYF. CDR3 nucleotide sequence: TGTGCCAGCAGCGTGGGGACTAGCGGGAGCACAGATACGCAGTATTTT. The chain recombines TRBV9 with TRBJ2-3; 12 bases are a match to TRBD2. With 2 bases clipped from V and 0 bases from J, the junction kept 1 base outside the gene matches. The CDR3 extends over 16 amino acids. The V gene's germline CDR1 is SGDLS and CDR2 YYNGEE.